Listed below are T cell receptor beta chains from one sample, sequenced in a study of Ad26.COV2.S vaccination and SARS-CoV-2 variants. The assay was immunoSEQ multiplex PCR, and TCRdb's table has in-frame clones only and misses some. The sample has about 480,000 clones, around 90% seen once. The material sequenced was peripheral blood, taken in a trial of Ad26.COV2.S vaccine versus placebo. The source is a person between 18 and 60 years old who received the Ad26.COV2.S COVID-19 vaccine or a placebo. Both conserved end residues are part of each CDR3. D genes are given only for firm matches. Clone sizes are given selectively: once, few, many, or a class where the clone is expanded.

clone_size j_call v_call d_call cdr3_aa cdr3_nt
few TRBJ1-3 TRBV5-4 NA CASSRPEGLGGNTIYF TGTGCCAGCAGCCGGCCCGAGGGCCTTGGGGGAAACACCATATATTTT
NA TRBJ2-7 TRBV11-2 TRBD2 CASMNPLAGGPYEQYF TGTGCCAGCATGAATCCGCTAGCGGGAGGACCTTACGAGCAGTACTTC
once TRBJ2-3 TRBV7-2 TRBD2 CASSEGAGPEGTQYF TGTGCCAGCAGCGAAGGAGCGGGGCCTGAGGGTACGCAGTATTTT
NA TRBJ1-2 TRBV19 NA CASSKPPGGSYGYTF TGTGCCAGTAGTAAACCCCCGGGGGGGTCCTATGGCTACACCTTC
NA TRBJ2-3 TRBV29-1 NA CSVSGASTDTQYF TGCAGCGTCTCCGGGGCTAGCACAGATACGCAGTATTTT
NA TRBJ2-2 TRBV28 TRBD1 CASASLGQGPTGELFF TGTGCCAGCGCCTCTCTAGGACAGGGGCCCACCGGGGAGCTGTTTTTT
NA TRBJ2-3 TRBV5-1 NA CASSLVSTVDTQYF TGCGCCAGCAGCTTGGTTTCTACTGTGGATACGCAGTATTTT
NA TRBJ2-7 TRBV6-5 TRBD2 CASSRTLAASYEQYF TGTGCCAGCAGTCGTACCCTAGCGGCGTCCTACGAGCAGTACTTC
NA TRBJ2-7 TRBV6-5 TRBD1 CASIRDRIYEQYF TGTGCCAGCATCCGGGACAGGATCTACGAGCAGTACTTC
NA TRBJ2-5 TRBV30 TRBD2 CAWRRGRVRETQYF TGTGCCTGGAGACGGGGGAGGGTACGAGAGACCCAGTACTTC
NA TRBJ2-5 TRBV30 NA CAWSVRSGWAQYF TGTGCCTGGAGTGTACGGAGCGGTTGGGCCCAGTACTTC
NA TRBJ1-6 TRBV9 NA CASSVRGTSPTPLHF TGTGCCAGCAGCGTCAGGGGTACGTCTCCGACACCCCTCCACTTT
NA TRBJ2-2 TRBV5-1 NA CASSLALGRKPRPELFF TGCGCCAGCAGCTTGGCCTTAGGGAGGAAACCCCGTCCGGAGCTGTTTTTT
NA TRBJ2-1 TRBV28 NA CASSTLYNEQFF TGTGCCAGCAGTACCTTATACAATGAGCAGTTCTTC
NA TRBJ1-3 TRBV7-3 NA CASSKSTDSGNTIYF TGTGCCAGCAGCAAATCGACAGACTCTGGAAACACCATATATTTT